A few counts support the clone carrying this T cell receptor beta chain. In the authors' workflow: Reference gene primer amplification gave estimated nucleated cell counts. Here immunoSEQ multiplex PCR was the method, and the copy in TCRdb shows in-frame clones only, minus some. The V and J calls and the clone size are those of that table, but D and trimming were determined from the DNA. The sample lists tens of thousands of clones; 81% were seen once. This sample was included in a study of blood T cell repertoires in COVID-19. Across the study: Researchers got acute and convalescent COVID-19 samples from the United States, Italy and Spain. PBMCs, B-cell-depleted T cells, or T cells provided the cDNA or gDNA that made up the material.

Trimming cost V 6 bases and J 1 base, with 4 bases left between them. CDR3 size: 11 residues. Germline loops: CDR1 SGHRS, CDR2 YFSETQ. The receptor's source is a man aged 80 or over with acute or convalescent COVID-19. Sequencing was carried out using peripheral blood. The chain has TRBV5-1 and TRBJ2-5; no reliable D call. CDR3 coding DNA: TGCGCCAGCACTCTCCAAGAGACCCAGTACTTC. It codes for CASTLQETQYF.